This T cell receptor (beta chain) emerged from a study of CD8 T cells in ankylosing spondylitis. Library preparation for TCR beta used quantitative 5'-RACE with molecular barcodes. TCRdb re-called the 5' RACE reads with MiXCR, one entry per CDR3 protein. The sample yields hundreds of thousands of distinct CDR3 sequences, about 10% seen once. Whole-study findings and limits: There was a TCR beta motif, made of eight highly homologous variants, that appeared characteristic of ankylosing spondylitis blood. Clones linked with disease were CD8+ and fairly uncommon in the peripheral blood. Past studies reported some motif variants in reactive arthritis synovial fluid and blood. Disease-linked clones were reportedly significantly enriched in matched ankylosing spondylitis synovial fluid.

In its sample, this clonotype was seen a few times. Its target is unknown. The V gene lost 7 bases and the J gene lost 1 base, with 14 bases spanning the gap. The CDR3 is 14 amino acids. Germline V CDR1 and CDR2: MNHNS, SASEGT. The chain employs TRBV6-1 and TRBJ2-7; D uncertain. The clonotype comes from a male donor with ankylosing spondylitis. Sequenced material: blood, either unsorted or a sorted T cell fraction (not recorded which). The CDR3: CASNPYRSSYEQYF. CDR3 bases: TGTGCCAGCAATCCATACCGCTCTTCCTACGAGCAGTACTTC.